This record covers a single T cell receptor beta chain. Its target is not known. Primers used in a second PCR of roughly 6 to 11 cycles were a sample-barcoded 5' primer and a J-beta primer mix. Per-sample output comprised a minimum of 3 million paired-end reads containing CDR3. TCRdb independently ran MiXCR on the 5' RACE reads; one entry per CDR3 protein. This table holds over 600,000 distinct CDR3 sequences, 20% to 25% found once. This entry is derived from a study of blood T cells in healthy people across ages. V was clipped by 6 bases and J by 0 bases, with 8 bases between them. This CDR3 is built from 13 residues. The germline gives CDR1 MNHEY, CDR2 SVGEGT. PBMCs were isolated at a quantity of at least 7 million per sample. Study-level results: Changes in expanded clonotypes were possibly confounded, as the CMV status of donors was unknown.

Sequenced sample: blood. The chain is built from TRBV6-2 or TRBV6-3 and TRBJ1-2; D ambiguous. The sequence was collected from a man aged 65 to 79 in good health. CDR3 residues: CASSQAPNYGYTF. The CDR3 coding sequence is TGTGCCAGCAGCCAGGCCCCTAACTATGGCTACACCTTC.